This TCR beta chain was identified in a study of blood T cell repertoires in COVID-19. Study details: Some COVID-19 samples were acute and others convalescent; all came from the United States, Italy and Spain. Nucleic acid was either cDNA or gDNA, and it came from T cells, B-cell-depleted T cells, or PBMCs.

The data were produced by immunoSEQ multiplex PCR, yet TCRdb's version contains in-frame clones alone and is incomplete. The table lists more than 200,000 clones, 80% to 85% of them singletons. Germline assignment: CDR1 KGHSH and CDR2 LQKENI. This CDR3 contains 15 residues. V lost 1 base and J 3 bases, leaving 10 bases between the germline ends. The sample comprised peripheral blood. The genes are TRBV18 and TRBJ1-5; tentative D call: TRBD1 (5 bases). The sequence was obtained from a man in his fifties or sixties with acute or convalescent COVID-19. CDR3 in amino acids: CASSPLWGDNQPQHF. Here the CDR3 DNA reads TGTGCCAGCTCACCACTATGGGGGGACAATCAGCCCCAGCATTTT.